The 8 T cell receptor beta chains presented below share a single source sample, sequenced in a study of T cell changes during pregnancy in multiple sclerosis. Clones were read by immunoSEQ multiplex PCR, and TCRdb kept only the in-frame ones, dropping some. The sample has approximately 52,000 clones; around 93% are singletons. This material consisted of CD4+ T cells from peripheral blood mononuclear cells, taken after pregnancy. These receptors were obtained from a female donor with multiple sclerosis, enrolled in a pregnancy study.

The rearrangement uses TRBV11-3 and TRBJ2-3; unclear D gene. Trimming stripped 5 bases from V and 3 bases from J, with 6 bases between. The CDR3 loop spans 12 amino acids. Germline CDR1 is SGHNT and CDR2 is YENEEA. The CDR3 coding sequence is TGTGCCAGCAGCCCCGAGACAGATACGCAGTATTTT. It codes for CASSPETDTQYF.

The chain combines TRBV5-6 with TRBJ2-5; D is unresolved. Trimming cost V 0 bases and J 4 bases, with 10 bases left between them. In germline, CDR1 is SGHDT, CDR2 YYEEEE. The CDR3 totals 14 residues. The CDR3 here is CASSLVAGSETQYF. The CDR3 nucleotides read TGTGCCAGCAGCTTGGTCGCCGGGTCAGAGACCCAGTACTTC.

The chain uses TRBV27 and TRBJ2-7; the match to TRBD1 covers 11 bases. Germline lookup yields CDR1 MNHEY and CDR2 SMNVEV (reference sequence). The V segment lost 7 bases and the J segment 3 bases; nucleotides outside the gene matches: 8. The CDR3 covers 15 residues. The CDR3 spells CASINYGTGGYEQYF. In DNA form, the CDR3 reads TGTGCCAGCATTAACTACGGGACAGGGGGCTACGAGCAGTACTTC.

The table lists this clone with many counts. CDR3 sequence: CASSVTKGNTEAFF. For the CDR3, the DNA is TGTGCCAGCAGTGTAACTAAAGGGAACACTGAAGCTTTCTTT. The chain joins TRBV2 to TRBJ1-1; D uncertain. The CDR3 covers 14 residues. Trimming cost V 4 bases and J 1 base, with 10 bases left between them. Germline CDR1 is SNHLY and CDR2 is FYNNEI. The full variable domain, with the rest looked up from reference TRBV2 and TRBJ1-1, is EPEVTQTPSHQVTQMGQEVILRCVPISNHLYFYWYRQILGQKVEFLVSFYNNEISEKSEIFDDQFSVERPDGSNFTLKIRSTKLEDSAMYFCASSVTKGNTEAFFGQGTRLTVV.

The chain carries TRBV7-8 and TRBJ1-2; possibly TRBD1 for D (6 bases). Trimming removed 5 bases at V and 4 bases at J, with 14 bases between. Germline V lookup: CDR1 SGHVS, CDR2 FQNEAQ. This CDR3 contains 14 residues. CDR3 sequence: CASSPGTGSYGYTF. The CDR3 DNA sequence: TGTGCCAGCAGCCCAGGAACAGGGAGCTATGGCTACACCTTC.

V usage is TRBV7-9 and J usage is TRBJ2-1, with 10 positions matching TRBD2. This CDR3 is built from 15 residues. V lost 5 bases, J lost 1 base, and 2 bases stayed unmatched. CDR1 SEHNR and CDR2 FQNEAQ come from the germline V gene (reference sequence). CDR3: CASSEGLASYNEQFF. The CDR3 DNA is TGTGCCAGCAGCGAGGGACTAGCGTCCTACAATGAGCAGTTCTTC.

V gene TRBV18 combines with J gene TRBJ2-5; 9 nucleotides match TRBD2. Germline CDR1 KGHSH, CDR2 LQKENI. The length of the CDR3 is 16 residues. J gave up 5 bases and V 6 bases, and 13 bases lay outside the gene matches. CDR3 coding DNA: TGTGCCAGCTCCCCTTTGAATAGCGGGAGTAGGGAGACCCAGTACTTC. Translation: CASSPLNSGSRETQYF.

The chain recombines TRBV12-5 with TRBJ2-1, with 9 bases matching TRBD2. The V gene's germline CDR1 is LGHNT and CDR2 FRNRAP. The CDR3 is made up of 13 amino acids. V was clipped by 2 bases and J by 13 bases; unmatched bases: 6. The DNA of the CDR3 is TGTGCTAGTGGTTTGCCCGGGACTAGCATTCAGTTCTTC. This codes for CASGLPGTSIQFF.